This T cell receptor (beta chain) was captured by sequencing in a study of OX40 agonist ivuxolimab in advanced cancers. This table comes from immunoSEQ multiplex PCR, and its TCRdb copy is limited to in-frame clones, with some not included. The sample records 90,000 or so clones, about 90% being singletons. Germline CDR1 and CDR2: SGHRS and YFSETQ. The CDR3 runs to 11 residues. Trimming stripped 5 bases from V and 6 bases from J, with 9 bases between. The chain uses TRBV5-1 and TRBJ2-7; D gene ambiguous. This sequence originates from an adult with an advanced solid tumor such as melanoma, head and neck, liver or kidney cancer. Specimen: CD4+ or CD8+ T cells sorted from blood, collected in a trial of the OX40 agonist ivuxolimab. In DNA, the CDR3 is TGCGCCAGCAGGTCCTTAGCCGAGCAGTACTTC. It encodes CASRSLAEQYF.